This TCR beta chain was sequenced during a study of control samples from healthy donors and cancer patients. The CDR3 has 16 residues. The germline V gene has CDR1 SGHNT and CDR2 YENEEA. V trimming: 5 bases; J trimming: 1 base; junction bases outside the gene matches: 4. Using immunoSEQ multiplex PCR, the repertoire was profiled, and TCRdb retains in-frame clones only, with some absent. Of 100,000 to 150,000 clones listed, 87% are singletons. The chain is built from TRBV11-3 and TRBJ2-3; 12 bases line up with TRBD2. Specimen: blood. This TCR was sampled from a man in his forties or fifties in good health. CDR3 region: CASSLRTSGGTDTQYF. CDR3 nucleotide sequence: TGTGCCAGCAGCCTCCGGACTAGCGGGGGCACAGATACGCAGTATTTT.